Listed here are 30 T cell receptor beta chains from one sample, sequenced in a study of T cells after yellow fever vaccination. TCRdb ran MiXCR on the 5' RACE reads and lists one entry per CDR3 protein. The table includes some 670,000 distinct CDR3 sequences, about 12% detected once. The sample in question was PBMCs, obtained on the day of the yellow fever booster vaccination. The receptors here all came from a man aged 30 to 45 who received the YFV17D yellow fever vaccine.

This clonotype came up a few times. This chain connects TRBV15 to TRBJ2-7; tentatively, D is TRBD1 (5 bases). Germline V gives CDR1 LNHNV, CDR2 YYDKDF (reference sequence). Trimming shortened V by 4 bases and J by 3 bases, and 10 bases separated the two germline ends. CDR3 length: 13 residues. The CDR3 DNA reads as TGTGCCACCAGCATCGACAGTTTCTACGAGCAGTACTTC. Its protein product is CATSIDSFYEQYF. Variable domain in full (rest from reference TRBV15 and TRBJ2-7): DAMVIQNPRYQVTQFGKPVTLSCSQTLNHNVMYWYQQKSSQAPKLLFHYYDKDFNNEADTPDNFQSRRPNTSFCFLDIRSPGLGDTAMYLCATSIDSFYEQYFGPGTRLTVT.

CDR3 DNA: TGTGCCAGCAGCTTGGACCCAGAAAGGAAGACCCAGTACTTC. Residues: CASSLDPERKTQYF. The chain is built from TRBV5-4 and TRBJ2-5; D unclear. Germline CDR1 SGHNT, CDR2 YYREEE (reference sequence). The CDR3 loop spans 14 amino acids. V lost 0 bases and J lost 6, with 12 bases in between.

This clonotype was seen a handful of times. The V gene is TRBV18, the J gene TRBJ2-1; 13 bases are shared with TRBD2. J was trimmed by 6 bases and V by 4 bases; bases with no gene match: 9. Germline CDR1 KGHSH, CDR2 LQKENI. There are 17 residues in the CDR3. DNA for the CDR3: TGTGCCAGCTCACTAGGGACTAGCGGGACCGCAATCAATGAGCAGTTCTTC. Amino acids: CASSLGTSGTAINEQFF.

This clonotype occurred a few times. CDR3 amino acids: CASRPGGGGMQYF. The CDR3 DNA sequence: TGTGCCAGCAGGCCCGGAGGCGGGGGGATGCAGTATTTT. The chain combines TRBV7-9 with TRBJ2-3; 8 bases align to TRBD2. CDR3 length equals 13 residues. Germline-derived CDR1 and CDR2 are SEHNR and FQNEAQ (reference sequence). The ends lost 6 bases at V and 11 bases at J; junction bases unmatched: 10.

The chain joins TRBV5-1 to TRBJ1-1; TRBD1 is a possible D gene (5 bases). This CDR3 is 16 amino acids long. Germline V gene data show CDR1 as SGHRS and CDR2 as YFSETQ. V shed 6 bases and J shed 1 base, with 19 bases lying between them. The CDR3 is CASTTGAGTSNTEAFF. The CDR3 DNA reads TGCGCCAGCACCACTGGGGCCGGGACCTCGAACACTGAAGCTTTCTTT.

This clonotype has only a few counts. V gene TRBV12-3 or TRBV12-4 combines with J gene TRBJ2-5; tentative D call: TRBD2 (5 bases). The CDR3 sequence is 15 residues long. Trimming took 1 base from V and 6 from J, leaving 15 bases between them. CDR3 sequence: CASSLGAGGPKTQYF. CDR3 sequence (DNA): TGTGCCAGCAGTTTAGGGGCGGGTGGGCCGAAGACCCAGTACTTC.

V and J are TRBV24-1 and TRBJ2-1; D is uncertain. Trimming stripped 5 bases from V and 8 bases from J, with 12 bases between. Germline values: CDR1 KGHDR, CDR2 SFDVKD. The CDR3 totals 13 residues. CDR3 residues: CATSALTSDEQFF. CDR3 coding DNA: TGTGCCACCAGTGCCCTGACCTCTGATGAGCAGTTCTTC.

Concerning this clonotype: An end of the junction differs from the germline gene, which may be a read error. The genes are TRBV7-8 and TRBJ2-7; D unclear. CDR1 and CDR2 (germline): SGHVS, FQNEAQ. The CDR3 covers 11 residues. Here the CDR3 reads CASHTNSGPNF. DNA for the CDR3: TGTGCCAGCCATACCAACTCCGGGCCCAACTTC.

This chain joins TRBV7-3 and TRBJ2-2, with 12 bases matching TRBD1. CDR1 and CDR2 from the germline V gene are SGHTA and FQGTGA. The ends lost 6 bases at V and 4 bases at J; junction bases unmatched: 6. This CDR3 spans 16 amino acids. CDR3 protein: CASSPGTGGFTGELFF. The CDR3 DNA reads TGTGCCAGCAGTCCTGGGACAGGGGGCTTCACCGGGGAGCTGTTTTTT.

This clonotype was seen a few times. The chain carries TRBV30 and TRBJ2-3; TRBD2 agrees at 14 bases. The CDR3 consists of 18 residues. After removal of 0 bases from V and 2 bases from J, the junction contained 7 bases not matched to a gene. Germline lookup yields CDR1 GTSNPN and CDR2 SVGIG (reference sequence). CDR3 DNA sequence: TGTGCCTGGAGTGTACGACGACTAGCGGGAGGGTTCACAGATACGCAGTATTTT. Translation: CAWSVRRLAGGFTDTQYF.

This chain joins TRBV19 and TRBJ1-2, with no clear D. The CDR3 sequence is 13 residues long. The V end was cut by 4 bases, the J end by 3 bases, with 9 bases between. CDR1 and CDR2 from the germline V gene are LNHDA and SQIVND (reference sequence). Here the CDR3 DNA reads TGTGCCAGTAGTAACCACGGGGACTATGGCTACACCTTC. Translated: CASSNHGDYGYTF.

The chain recombines TRBV20-1 with TRBJ2-7; D is undetermined. CDR3 length equals 13 residues. Germline values: CDR1 DFQATT, CDR2 SNEGSKA (reference sequence). V was shortened by 3 bases and J by 5 bases, with 14 bases between the two germline ends. The CDR3 sequence is CSASGLFGDEQYF. CDR3 DNA sequence: TGCAGTGCTAGTGGGCTCTTTGGCGACGAGCAGTACTTC.

V usage is TRBV21-1 and J usage is TRBJ2-5; TRBD1 reflects the table's D call only, with no check against the DNA. TRBV21-1 represents a pseudogene. This CDR3 comprises 14 residues. Here the CDR3 DNA reads TGTGCCAGCAGTAGGACAGGGGAGGAAGAGACCCAGTACTTC. It encodes CASSRTGEEETQYF.

The chain uses TRBV7-2 and TRBJ2-2; 13 positions match TRBD2. Unmatched junction bases numbered 9, after V lost 5 bases and J lost 9 bases. The length of the CDR3 is 16 residues. CDR1 and CDR2 (germline): SGHTA, FQGNSA. The CDR3 protein is CASSITSGRARRELFF. The CDR3, as DNA: TGTGCCAGCAGCATAACTAGCGGGAGGGCTCGCCGGGAGCTGTTTTTT.

This clonotype was seen only a few times. The chain combines TRBV7-2 with TRBJ2-4; D might be TRBD1 (6 bases). The CDR3 extends over 15 amino acids. From germline, CDR1 is SGHTA and CDR2 FQGNSA. V was trimmed by 1 base and J by 8 bases, leaving 15 bases between them. The CDR3 coding sequence is TGTGCCAGCAGCTTAGAGAACAGGGACCTTGACATTCAGTACTTC. Translated, it gives CASSLENRDLDIQYF.

CDR3 loop: CASSPRDRPPYEQYF. CDR3 sequence (DNA): TGTGCCAGCAGTCCTCGCGACAGGCCCCCCTACGAGCAGTACTTC. This rearrangement joins TRBV25-1 to TRBJ2-7; D perhaps matches TRBD1 (6 bases). CDR3 length equals 15 residues. Trimming removed 5 bases from V and 2 bases from J, with 16 bases in between. Germline loops: CDR1 MGHDK, CDR2 SYGVNS.

This clonotype showed up just a few times. The chain uses TRBV30 and TRBJ2-3; no clear D gene. Germline V lookup: CDR1 GTSNPN, CDR2 SVGIG (reference sequence). V shed 5 bases and J shed 2 bases, with 8 bases lying between them. The CDR3 has 12 residues. The CDR3 reads CAWGHATDTQYF. The DNA for the CDR3 is TGTGCCTGGGGCCATGCCACAGATACGCAGTATTTT.

The rearrangement uses TRBV7-3 and TRBJ1-5; tentative D call: TRBD1 (5 bases). V was shortened by 5 bases and J by 5 bases, with 10 bases between the two germline ends. The CDR3 has 13 residues. Germline V gene data show CDR1 as SGHTA and CDR2 as FQGTGA. The DNA for the CDR3 is TGTGCCAGCAGCATAGACAGATATCAGCCCCAGCATTTT. Its translation: CASSIDRYQPQHF.

This clonotype was recorded a few times. V and J are TRBV7-2 and TRBJ2-3; D remains ambiguous. With 5 bases removed from V and 1 base from J, the gap between germline ends came to 10 bases. This CDR3 contains 14 residues. Germline lookup yields CDR1 SGHTA and CDR2 FQGNSA. The chain's CDR3 is CASSPPPGTDTQYF. For the CDR3, the DNA is TGTGCCAGCAGCCCGCCCCCGGGCACAGATACGCAGTATTTT.

This clonotype was found a few times. CDR3 sequence reads: CASSLDGEGSVVEQYF. Here the CDR3 DNA reads TGTGCCAGCAGCCTTGATGGGGAGGGGTCAGTTGTCGAGCAGTACTTC. The V gene is TRBV4-2, the J gene TRBJ2-7; 7 nucleotides line up with TRBD2. Germline trimming cut 4 bases from V and 6 bases from J; bases unmatched to any gene: 15. The CDR3 is 16 amino acids. CDR1 is LGHNA, CDR2 YNFKEQ, per germline.

The table lists this clonotype with many counts. The J gene is TRBJ2-7, the V gene TRBV7-2; D might be TRBD2 (7 bases). CDR3 length: 15 amino acids. Trimming removed 5 bases at V and 7 bases at J, with 21 bases between. Germline V CDR1 and CDR2: SGHTA, FQGNSA. The CDR3 loop reads CASSLLGAGVDEQYF. Written as DNA, the CDR3 is TGTGCCAGCAGCCTCCTGGGGGCGGGGGTGGATGAGCAGTACTTC. Complete variable domain (other parts from reference TRBV7-2 and TRBJ2-7): GAGVSQSPSNKVTEKGKDVELRCDPISGHTALYWYRQSLGQGLEFLIYFQGNSAPDKSGLPSDRFSAERTGGSVSTLTIQRTQQEDSAVYLCASSLLGAGVDEQYFGPGTRLTVT.

This clonotype was seen a handful of times. CDR3 sequence: CASSLGPSGRRNEQFF. The CDR3 coding sequence is TGTGCCAGCAGTTTAGGTCCTAGCGGGAGAAGGAATGAGCAGTTCTTC. The chain is built from TRBV12-3 or TRBV12-4 and TRBJ2-1, with 10 bases aligning to TRBD2. V was pared by 1 base and J by 7 bases, with 7 bases of the junction left unmatched. This CDR3 contains 16 residues.

This clonotype was counted a few times. The chain is built from TRBV7-2 and TRBJ2-7, with no clear D. The ends were cut back, 4 bases at V and 0 bases at J, with 10 bases in the middle. The germline V gene has CDR1 SGHTA and CDR2 FQGNSA. This CDR3 has 14 amino acids. As DNA, the CDR3 is TGTGCCAGCAGCTCCAGGACGCACTCCTACGAGCAGTACTTC. Encoded protein: CASSSRTHSYEQYF.

This clonotype was recorded a few times. The chain employs TRBV7-2 and TRBJ2-5; no clear D. The germline CDR1 and CDR2 sequences are SGHTA and FQGNSA. The CDR3 totals 13 residues. V lost 0 bases and J lost 6, with 8 bases in between. The CDR3 here is CASSLAFSKTQYF. The CDR3 DNA reads as TGTGCCAGCAGCTTAGCGTTCTCCAAGACCCAGTACTTC.

The chain uses TRBV7-3 and TRBJ2-3, with D possibly matching TRBD2 (6 bases). The germline V and J ends were trimmed by 4 bases and 4 bases, with 18 bases remaining between them. The CDR3 spans 16 residues. Germline CDR1 SGHTA, CDR2 FQGTGA. The CDR3 nucleotides read TGTGCCAGCAGCTCGACTAGTCAGGGAACGGCAGATACGCAGTATTTT. Protein sequence: CASSSTSQGTADTQYF.

This clonotype showed up just a few times. V is TRBV7-2 and J is TRBJ1-2, with D unclear. The V end lost 1 base, the J end lost 5 bases, and 8 bases lay between the germline ends. CDR1 and CDR2 (germline): SGHTA, FQGNSA. This CDR3 spans 13 amino acids. The CDR3 here is CASSLEQLYGYTF. CDR3 DNA sequence: TGTGCCAGCAGCTTAGAACAGCTATATGGCTACACCTTC.

The V call is TRBV11-2, the J call TRBJ2-1, with 9 bases fitting TRBD2. The CDR3 sequence is 15 residues long. The J segment lost 4 bases and the V segment lost 3 bases, leaving 4 bases of the junction unmatched. Germline CDR1 SGHAT, CDR2 FQNNGV. The CDR3 DNA reads TGTGCCAGCAGCTTTGTAGCGGGGGAGTACAATGAGCAGTTCTTC. This sequence encodes CASSFVAGEYNEQFF.

This clonotype was picked up a small number of times. The V and J genes are TRBV7-2 and TRBJ2-1; 7 nucleotides match TRBD2. J lost 5 bases, V lost 2 bases, and 6 bases had no gene match. Germline V gene data show CDR1 as SGHTA and CDR2 as FQGNSA. The CDR3 runs 15 residues. The CDR3 bases are TGTGCCAGCAGCTTAATTAAGCGGGATCACAATGAGCAGTTCTTC. Amino acids: CASSLIKRDHNEQFF.

The chain couples TRBV20-1 to TRBJ2-1; 11 bases line up with TRBD2. The CDR3 loop spans 17 amino acids. Germline V gene lookup returns CDR1 DFQATT and CDR2 SNEGSKA (reference sequence). Unmatched junction bases numbered 12, after V lost 3 bases and J lost 5 bases. The CDR3 loop is CSASVGSGRAGHNEQFF. The CDR3, as DNA: TGCAGTGCTAGCGTCGGTAGCGGGAGGGCCGGGCACAATGAGCAGTTCTTC.

This sequence joins TRBV5-5 and TRBJ2-1; 9 bases line up with TRBD1. The CDR3 extends over 15 amino acids. In germline, CDR1 is SGHKS, CDR2 YYEKEE (reference sequence). V lost 1 base and J lost 7; bases outside the gene matches: 6. The CDR3, as DNA: TGTGCCAGCAGCTTGATACAGGGGGCTGTGAATGAGCAGTTCTTC. It is translated as CASSLIQGAVNEQFF.